This TCR beta chain was observed in a study of cytomegalovirus exposure and HLA in healthy donors. Whole-study findings and limits: Later analysis identified several of the most significant clusters that appeared linked to common viral pathogens. A reported reduction in N-insertions relative to the roughly 670-donor mean was seen in an Asian-associated ancestry cluster in a later analysis. An analysis that came later showed most CMV-associated TCR beta chains appearing HLA-restricted. Presence/absence comparisons presumed near-even sequencing depth among donors.

For this clone: What it binds is not known.

PCR amplification relied on 60 Vbeta primers (plus 13 Jbeta primers). Measured with immunoSEQ multiplex PCR; TCRdb has only the in-frame clones, and not every one. The sample consists of 180,000 or so clones, 60% to 85% of them appearing once. Germline V gene lookup returns CDR1 SGHTA and CDR2 FQGNSA. J gave up 2 bases and V 5 bases, and 4 bases lay outside the gene matches. The CDR3 length is 16 residues. The sample was PBMCs. The sequence was collected from a female donor in good health and CMV-seronegative. The chain couples TRBV7-2 to TRBJ2-2; 11 bases agree with TRBD2. The CDR3 region is CASSRLAGLNTGELFF. CDR3 DNA: TGTGCCAGCAGCCGACTAGCGGGGCTCAACACCGGGGAGCTGTTTTTT.